This section outlines one T cell receptor beta chain sequence together with its context. This entry is derived from a study of blood T cells in healthy people across ages. The germline V gene has CDR1 LNHNV and CDR2 YYDKDF (reference sequence). V was pared by 4 bases and J by 5 bases, with 15 bases between. CDR3 length: 15 amino acids. Then a second PCR, running roughly 7 to 11 cycles, was carried out with a sample-barcoded 5' primer and a J-beta primer mix. TCRdb recomputed calls from the 5' RACE reads with MiXCR, one row per CDR3 protein. The data hold 1.4 million to 1.5 million distinct CDR3 sequences, with roughly 40% observed a single time.

V is TRBV15 and J is TRBJ2-1; D is perhaps TRBD2 (6 bases). The specimen sequenced was blood. This receptor was taken from a woman between 18 and 29 years old in good health. This CDR3 is CATSMVLAIDNEQFF. CDR3 nucleotides: TGTGCCACCAGCATGGTGCTAGCGATCGACAATGAGCAGTTCTTC. Looking up the rest from reference TRBV15 and TRBJ2-1 gives the full variable domain: DAMVIQNPRYQVTQFGKPVTLSCSQTLNHNVMYWYQQKSSQAPKLLFHYYDKDFNNEADTPDNFQSRRPNTSFCFLDIRSPGLGDTAMYLCATSMVLAIDNEQFFGPGTRLTVL.